Listed below are T cell receptor beta chains from one sample, sequenced in a study of radiation and T cells in renal cell carcinoma. The repertoire was sequenced with immunoSEQ multiplex PCR; TCRdb's copy has only in-frame clones and lacks some. The table has some 100,000 clones, approximately 80% seen once; the top ten hold roughly 7.9%. Sequences were derived from blood, sampled from a patient whose treatment included radiotherapy and nephrectomy. The receptors stem from a man between 60 and 70 years old with renal cell carcinoma. Each CDR3 is given with its conserved first and last residue. The D gene is left open where the match is weak. The size of a clone is reported for some rows only, either as once, few or many, or as a class for expanded clones.

D: TRBD1; J: TRBJ1-1; V: TRBV5-1; size: NA; CDR3: CASSLDGAGGNTEAFF; DNA: TGCGCCAGCAGCTTGGACGGAGCAGGGGGAAACACTGAAGCTTTCTTT
D: TRBD1; J: TRBJ2-7; V: TRBV6-5; size: NA; CDR3: CASSYSLGGSGEQYF; DNA: TGTGCCAGCAGTTACTCGTTAGGGGGCTCTGGAGAGCAGTACTTC
D: NA; J: TRBJ2-7; V: TRBV29-1; size: once; CDR3: CSVGLIGNEQYF; DNA: TGCAGCGTTGGGCTTATCGGCAACGAGCAGTACTTC
D: NA; J: TRBJ1-1; V: TRBV28; size: NA; CDR3: CATEMGGAFF; DNA: TGTGCCACCGAGATGGGGGGGGCTTTCTTT
D: NA; J: TRBJ1-5; V: TRBV19; size: NA; CDR3: CASSIERGDQPQHF; DNA: TGTGCCAGTAGTATAGAGCGGGGGGATCAGCCCCAGCATTTT
D: NA; J: TRBJ1-5; V: TRBV2; size: NA; CDR3: CASSEEGPQHF; DNA: TGTGCCAGCAGTGAGGAGGGGCCCCAGCATTTT
D: NA; J: TRBJ2-7; V: TRBV4-1; size: NA; CDR3: CASSQDLGVEQYF; DNA: TGCGCCAGCAGCCAAGATCTAGGGGTCGAGCAGTACTTC
D: NA; J: TRBJ1-5; V: TRBV4-1; size: NA; CDR3: CASSQGHIREPQHF; DNA: TGCGCCAGCAGCCAAGGACATATTCGAGAGCCCCAGCATTTT
D: NA; J: TRBJ2-2; V: TRBV27; size: NA; CDR3: CASRRDAATGELFF; DNA: TGTGCCAGCCGTAGGGACGCAGCCACCGGGGAGCTGTTTTTT
D: TRBD1; J: TRBJ1-1; V: TRBV9; size: NA; CDR3: CASSSRKGQTNTEAFF; DNA: TGTGCCAGCAGCTCTAGAAAGGGACAGACGAACACTGAAGCTTTCTTT
D: TRBD1; J: TRBJ1-4; V: TRBV19; size: NA; CDR3: CASSIDRPRTGDEKLFF; DNA: TGTGCCAGTAGTATAGATCGCCCTCGGACAGGGGATGAAAAACTGTTTTTT
D: NA; J: TRBJ1-1; V: TRBV6-6; size: NA; CDR3: CASRHQRTEAFF; DNA: TGTGCCAGCAGACACCAGCGTACTGAAGCTTTCTTT
D: TRBD2; J: TRBJ2-7; V: TRBV7-9; size: NA; CDR3: CASTASSGIPPYEQYF; DNA: TGTGCCAGCACGGCCTCGAGCGGGATACCCCCCTACGAGCAGTACTTC
D: NA; J: TRBJ1-4; V: TRBV11-2; size: NA; CDR3: CASSSTDRINEKLFF; DNA: TGTGCCAGCAGCTCCACTGACAGGATTAATGAAAAACTGTTTTTT
D: NA; J: TRBJ1-3; V: TRBV6-6; size: NA; CDR3: CATRLRRGGEGNTIYF; DNA: TGTGCCACCCGACTTCGGAGGGGAGGTGAGGGAAACACCATATATTTT
D: NA; J: TRBJ2-1; V: TRBV15; size: NA; CDR3: CATSSSRGSSHEQFF; DNA: TGTGCCACCAGCAGCTCCAGAGGGAGCTCGCATGAGCAGTTCTTC
D: NA; J: TRBJ2-2; V: TRBV5-1; size: NA; CDR3: CASSLDQAGGSGELFF; DNA: TGCGCCAGCAGCTTGGATCAGGCAGGAGGCTCCGGGGAGCTGTTTTTT
D: NA; J: TRBJ2-2; V: TRBV10-3; size: NA; CDR3: CAISEFVDTGELFF; DNA: TGTGCCATCAGTGAGTTTGTGGACACCGGGGAGCTGTTTTTT
D: TRBD2; J: TRBJ2-1; V: TRBV7-9; size: NA; CDR3: CASSLSGRAWNEQFF; DNA: TGTGCCAGCAGCTTATCTGGGAGGGCCTGGAATGAGCAGTTCTTC
D: NA; J: TRBJ2-7; V: TRBV25-1; size: NA; CDR3: CASSEYRRTGIYEQYF; DNA: TGTGCCAGCAGTGAATATCGGCGGACGGGCATCTACGAGCAGTACTTC
D: TRBD1; J: TRBJ2-2; V: TRBV7-8; size: once; CDR3: CASSFRDRGAAGELFF; DNA: TGTGCCAGCAGCTTCCGGGACAGGGGAGCAGCCGGGGAGCTGTTTTTT
D: NA; J: TRBJ2-2; V: TRBV27; size: NA; CDR3: CASSPNGLNTGELFF; DNA: TGTGCCAGCAGTCCAAACGGGCTGAACACCGGGGAGCTGTTTTTT
D: TRBD2; J: TRBJ2-1; V: TRBV7-7; size: once; CDR3: CASSPLRGRALNEQFF; DNA: TGTGCCAGCAGCCCGCTCCGCGGGAGGGCCTTAAATGAGCAGTTCTTC
D: NA; J: TRBJ2-2; V: TRBV25-1; size: NA; CDR3: CASRQQGTGELFF; DNA: TGTGCCAGCAGGCAACAGGGCACCGGGGAGCTGTTTTTT
D: NA; J: TRBJ2-1; V: TRBV19; size: NA; CDR3: CASSIGRIDTNNEQFF; DNA: TGTGCCAGTAGTATAGGGCGGATCGACACCAACAATGAGCAGTTCTTC
D: NA; J: TRBJ2-1; V: TRBV10-3; size: NA; CDR3: CAISEAENEQFF; DNA: TGTGCCATCAGTGAGGCCGAGAATGAGCAGTTCTTC
D: NA; J: TRBJ2-5; V: TRBV12-5; size: NA; CDR3: CASGSTRGETQYF; DNA: TGTGCTAGTGGTTCTACTAGGGGGGAGACCCAGTACTTC
D: NA; J: TRBJ2-7; V: TRBV28; size: NA; CDR3: CASSRPSPHEQYF; DNA: TGTGCCAGCAGCCGCCCTTCTCCTCACGAGCAGTACTTC
D: NA; J: TRBJ1-2; V: TRBV6-5; size: once; CDR3: CASSNPTNYGYTF; DNA: TGTGCCAGCAGTAATCCAACCAACTATGGCTACACCTTC
D: TRBD2; J: TRBJ2-7; V: TRBV19; size: NA; CDR3: CASSIVPAGGDLNEQYF; DNA: TGTGCCAGTAGTATAGTCCCGGCGGGGGGCGACCTAAACGAGCAGTACTTC
D: NA; J: TRBJ2-3; V: TRBV6-1; size: NA; CDR3: CASSPGFFTDTQYF; DNA: TGTGCCAGCAGTCCAGGGTTTTTCACAGATACGCAGTATTTT
D: TRBD2; J: TRBJ2-7; V: TRBV4-1; size: NA; CDR3: CASSQGGGPSYEQYF; DNA: TGCGCCAGCAGCCAAGGGGGGGGTCCTAGCTACGAGCAGTACTTC
D: NA; J: TRBJ1-5; V: TRBV5-1; size: few; CDR3: CASSLEGSYSNQPQHF; DNA: TGCGCCAGCAGCTTGGAGGGATCTTATAGCAATCAGCCCCAGCATTTT
D: NA; J: TRBJ1-1; V: TRBV25-1; size: NA; CDR3: CASSEKDRWYVNTEAFF; DNA: TGTGCCAGCAGTGAAAAAGACAGGTGGTACGTGAACACTGAAGCTTTCTTT
D: TRBD1; J: TRBJ2-7; V: TRBV5-1; size: NA; CDR3: CASSWQSGQGSYEQYF; DNA: TGCGCCAGCAGCTGGCAGTCGGGACAGGGCTCCTACGAGCAGTACTTC
D: NA; J: TRBJ1-5; V: TRBV2; size: few; CDR3: CASSLSRARQPQHF; DNA: TGTGCCAGCAGTCTCTCCAGGGCCCGCCAGCCCCAGCATTTT
D: TRBD2; J: TRBJ2-7; V: TRBV9; size: NA; CDR3: CASSVPGREGPIYEQYF; DNA: TGTGCCAGCAGCGTGCCGGGGCGGGAGGGCCCCATCTACGAGCAGTACTTC
D: TRBD1; J: TRBJ2-7; V: TRBV19; size: NA; CDR3: CASSPGQGAYEQYF; DNA: TGTGCCAGTAGTCCTGGACAGGGGGCCTACGAGCAGTACTTC
D: NA; J: TRBJ2-7; V: TRBV6-1; size: NA; CDR3: CASSEANEQYF; DNA: TGTGCCAGCAGTGAAGCAAACGAGCAGTACTTC
D: NA; J: TRBJ2-5; V: TRBV29-1; size: NA; CDR3: CSVLKAWGVGETQYF; DNA: TGCAGCGTCCTGAAAGCCTGGGGGGTTGGGGAGACCCAGTACTTC
D: NA; J: TRBJ1-2; V: TRBV27; size: NA; CDR3: CASSPAPLEAFGYTF; DNA: TGTGCCAGCAGTCCCGCCCCGCTCGAGGCGTTTGGCTACACCTTC
D: TRBD2; J: TRBJ2-2; V: TRBV5-1; size: once; CDR3: CASSRLAGSTGELFF; DNA: TGCGCCAGCAGCCGACTAGCGGGAAGCACCGGGGAGCTGTTTTTT
D: NA; J: TRBJ2-4; V: TRBV28; size: NA; CDR3: CASRPRKLFLAKNIQYF; DNA: TGTGCCAGCAGGCCTAGGAAACTTTTTCTAGCCAAAAACATTCAGTACTTC
D: NA; J: TRBJ2-7; V: TRBV28; size: few; CDR3: CASRPLWGRNYRSGEDYEQYF; DNA: TGTGCCAGCAGGCCTTTATGGGGGAGGAACTATAGATCGGGAGAGGACTACGAGCAGTACTTC
D: TRBD2; J: TRBJ2-1; V: TRBV5-1; size: NA; CDR3: CASSHQTGTSSGEQFF; DNA: TGCGCCAGCAGCCATCAAACCGGGACTAGCTCGGGGGAGCAGTTCTTC
D: NA; J: TRBJ2-7; V: TRBV28; size: NA; CDR3: CASSLGHPYEQYF; DNA: TGTGCCAGCAGTTTGGGACACCCCTACGAGCAGTACTTC
D: NA; J: TRBJ2-3; V: TRBV12-5; size: NA; CDR3: CASGQRTDTQYF; DNA: TGTGCTAGTGGTCAGCGGACAGATACGCAGTATTTT
D: NA; J: TRBJ2-7; V: TRBV19; size: NA; CDR3: CASSPDPAGAYEQYF; DNA: TGTGCCAGTAGTCCCGATCCTGCAGGCGCCTACGAGCAGTACTTC
D: NA; J: TRBJ2-5; V: TRBV10-3; size: NA; CDR3: CAISDGVEKTQYF; DNA: TGTGCCATCAGTGATGGCGTAGAAAAGACCCAGTACTTC
D: TRBD1; J: TRBJ1-5; V: TRBV2; size: NA; CDR3: CASTLGQGTQPQHF; DNA: TGTGCCAGCACCCTTGGACAGGGGACTCAGCCCCAGCATTTT
D: NA; J: TRBJ1-1; V: TRBV2; size: NA; CDR3: CASTRDPMNTEAFF; DNA: TGTGCCAGCACCCGGGACCCTATGAACACTGAAGCTTTCTTT
D: NA; J: TRBJ2-2; V: TRBV9; size: NA; CDR3: CASSVANSGNTGELFF; DNA: TGTGCCAGCAGCGTAGCGAATAGCGGAAACACCGGGGAGCTGTTTTTT
D: TRBD1; J: TRBJ1-4; V: TRBV5-4; size: NA; CDR3: CASSLEPGQADEKLFF; DNA: TGTGCCAGCAGCTTAGAACCGGGACAGGCAGATGAAAAACTGTTTTTT
D: TRBD2; J: TRBJ2-7; V: TRBV28; size: NA; CDR3: CASSPLAGSSSYEQYF; DNA: TGTGCCAGCAGTCCCCTAGCGGGGTCGAGCTCCTACGAGCAGTACTTC
D: NA; J: TRBJ2-5; V: TRBV7-2; size: NA; CDR3: CASSYPPKETQYF; DNA: TGTGCCAGCAGCTACCCCCCCAAGGAGACCCAGTACTTC
D: NA; J: TRBJ1-2; V: TRBV5-1; size: NA; CDR3: CASTLMGYTF; DNA: TGCGCCAGCACCCTCATGGGCTACACCTTC
D: NA; J: TRBJ2-2; V: TRBV7-6; size: NA; CDR3: CASSLPRETGELFF; DNA: TGTGCCAGCAGCTTACCCAGAGAAACCGGGGAGCTGTTTTTT
D: NA; J: TRBJ2-5; V: TRBV7-6; size: NA; CDR3: CASSFSLGRETQYF; DNA: TGTGCCAGCAGCTTTTCGTTGGGCCGAGAGACCCAGTACTTC
D: NA; J: TRBJ2-7; V: TRBV6-6; size: NA; CDR3: CASSYGEGEQYF; DNA: TGTGCCAGCAGTTACGGAGAGGGTGAGCAGTACTTC
D: TRBD1; J: TRBJ1-1; V: TRBV13; size: NA; CDR3: CASSIAGTGATEAFF; DNA: TGTGCCAGCAGCATCGCCGGGACAGGGGCGACTGAAGCTTTCTTT